The present TCR beta chain was sequenced within a study of shared clonotypes between healthy human individuals. Study-wide points: Of the naive CD4 clonotypes, roughly 5.5% were shared across a few donors.

V dropped 2 bases and J dropped 2 bases, with 13 bases sitting between them. The CDR3 has 16 amino acids. The V gene's germline CDR1 is KGHSH and CDR2 LQKENI. A word on this clone: Its antigen remains unidentified.

Data came from immunoSEQ multiplex PCR; TCRdb stores just in-frame clones and leaves some out. The sample contains roughly 1,600,000 clones, approximately 98.5% of which appear only once. This receptor was taken from a man aged 25-45 years in good health. Sequencing was done on a sample of naive CD4+ T cells sorted from blood. The subset is: CD45RA+ positively selected. The chain links TRBV18 to TRBJ2-1; D might be TRBD2 (5 bases). The CDR3 region has the DNA TGTGCCAGCTCACCAGCAACTAGAGTCCCCTACAATGAGCAGTTCTTC. Its translation is CASSPATRVPYNEQFF.